These T cell receptor beta chains were read from a single sample in a study of cytomegalovirus exposure and HLA in healthy donors. Using immunoSEQ multiplex PCR, the repertoire was profiled, and TCRdb retains in-frame clones only, with some absent. The sample includes about 120,000 clones, roughly 90% of them seen just once. Sample: PBMCs. The receptors here all came from a woman under 30 in good health and CMV-seropositive. Both conserved end residues are part of each CDR3. D genes are given only for firm matches. The size of a clone is reported for some rows only, either as once, few or many, or as a class for expanded clones.

V gene: TRBV19
D gene: NA
clone size: NA
J gene: TRBJ2-3
CDR3 protein: CASSTGGTDTQYF
CDR3 DNA: TGTGCCAGTAGTACAGGGGGCACAGATACGCAGTATTTT

V gene: TRBV5-1
D gene: NA
clone size: NA
J gene: TRBJ2-2
CDR3 protein: CASNPRSEPTGELFF
CDR3 DNA: TGCGCCAGCAACCCAAGATCCGAGCCCACCGGGGAGCTGTTTTTT

V gene: TRBV5-1
D gene: NA
clone size: few
J gene: TRBJ1-2
CDR3 protein: CASSIRGTDTYGYTF
CDR3 DNA: TGCGCCAGCAGCATCCGGGGGACGGACACCTATGGCTACACCTTC

V gene: TRBV7-3
D gene: NA
clone size: few
J gene: TRBJ2-7
CDR3 protein: CASSLTAGPSYEQYF
CDR3 DNA: TGTGCCAGCAGCTTAACGGCAGGGCCGTCCTACGAGCAGTACTTC

V gene: TRBV21-1
D gene: NA
clone size: few
J gene: TRBJ1-5
CDR3 protein: CASPRPAGGCNQPQHF
CDR3 DNA: TGTGCCAGCCCCCGGCCGGCAGGGGGTTGCAATCAGCCCCAGCATTTT

V gene: TRBV2
D gene: NA
clone size: NA
J gene: TRBJ2-5
CDR3 protein: CASKVYTGETQYF
CDR3 DNA: TGTGCCAGCAAAGTATACACGGGGGAGACCCAGTACTTC

V gene: TRBV5-1
D gene: TRBD1
clone size: NA
J gene: TRBJ1-2
CDR3 protein: CASSVLPGDSYGYTF
CDR3 DNA: TGCGCCAGCAGCGTATTGCCTGGGGACAGCTATGGCTACACCTTC

V gene: TRBV5-5
D gene: NA
clone size: NA
J gene: TRBJ2-1
CDR3 protein: CASSFSGDEQFF
CDR3 DNA: TGTGCCAGCAGCTTTTCCGGAGATGAGCAGTTCTTC

V gene: TRBV7-9
D gene: NA
clone size: NA
J gene: TRBJ1-3
CDR3 protein: CASSPKHPSSGNTIYF
CDR3 DNA: TGTGCCAGCAGCCCCAAGCACCCAAGCTCTGGAAACACCATATATTTT

V gene: TRBV11-1
D gene: NA
clone size: few
J gene: TRBJ1-2
CDR3 protein: CASSLGSLDYGYTF
CDR3 DNA: TGTGCCAGCAGCTTAGGGTCACTCGACTATGGCTACACCTTC

V gene: TRBV30
D gene: NA
clone size: NA
J gene: TRBJ2-5
CDR3 protein: CAWSVSRTGDFQETQYF
CDR3 DNA: TGTGCCTGGAGTGTATCTCGCACAGGGGACTTCCAAGAGACCCAGTACTTC

V gene: TRBV5-4
D gene: TRBD1
clone size: NA
J gene: TRBJ1-2
CDR3 protein: CASSHGQGPIYGYTF
CDR3 DNA: TGTGCCAGCAGCCATGGACAGGGCCCGATCTATGGCTACACCTTC

V gene: TRBV4-2
D gene: TRBD2
clone size: NA
J gene: TRBJ2-2
CDR3 protein: CASSRQETSRNTGELFF
CDR3 DNA: TGTGCCAGCAGCCGCCAAGAGACTAGCCGGAACACCGGGGAGCTGTTTTTT

V gene: TRBV11-2
D gene: TRBD1
clone size: NA
J gene: TRBJ1-1
CDR3 protein: CASRRTGGPAFF
CDR3 DNA: TGTGCCAGCAGGAGAACAGGGGGCCCCGCTTTCTTT

V gene: TRBV28
D gene: TRBD2
clone size: NA
J gene: TRBJ2-7
CDR3 protein: CASTAGVREQYF
CDR3 DNA: TGTGCCAGCACTGCGGGAGTTCGGGAGCAGTACTTC

V gene: TRBV4-1
D gene: NA
clone size: few
J gene: TRBJ2-7
CDR3 protein: CASSHGTSSYEQYF
CDR3 DNA: TGCGCCAGCAGCCATGGCACCAGCTCCTACGAGCAGTACTTC

V gene: TRBV5-1
D gene: NA
clone size: NA
J gene: TRBJ1-4
CDR3 protein: CASSRSGGPNEKLFF
CDR3 DNA: TGCGCCAGCAGCCGGAGCGGGGGACCTAATGAAAAACTGTTTTTT

V gene: TRBV4-2
D gene: NA
clone size: NA
J gene: TRBJ1-1
CDR3 protein: CASSGQTGWVTPEAFF
CDR3 DNA: TGTGCCAGCAGTGGACAGACAGGTTGGGTAACGCCTGAAGCTTTCTTT

V gene: TRBV7-3
D gene: NA
clone size: NA
J gene: TRBJ1-1
CDR3 protein: CASSLGMNTEAFF
CDR3 DNA: TGTGCCAGCAGCCTAGGCATGAACACTGAAGCTTTCTTT

V gene: TRBV7-2
D gene: NA
clone size: NA
J gene: TRBJ1-2
CDR3 protein: CASSLAGGFGYGYTF
CDR3 DNA: TGTGCCAGCAGCTTAGCTGGGGGGTTCGGCTATGGCTACACCTTC

V gene: TRBV7-9
D gene: NA
clone size: NA
J gene: TRBJ1-1
CDR3 protein: CASSLRGENTEAFF
CDR3 DNA: TGTGCCAGCAGCTTAAGGGGCGAGAACACTGAAGCTTTCTTT

V gene: TRBV2
D gene: TRBD2
clone size: once
J gene: TRBJ2-7
CDR3 protein: CASRNLAGGYEQYF
CDR3 DNA: TGTGCCAGCAGAAACTTAGCGGGGGGCTACGAGCAGTACTTC

V gene: TRBV6-6
D gene: TRBD1
clone size: NA
J gene: TRBJ1-1
CDR3 protein: CASSATTGGTTEAFF
CDR3 DNA: TGTGCCAGCAGTGCGACGACAGGGGGCACCACTGAAGCTTTCTTT

V gene: TRBV18
D gene: NA
clone size: NA
J gene: TRBJ1-2
CDR3 protein: CASSREGPDGYTF
CDR3 DNA: TGTGCCAGCTCCCGGGAAGGTCCTGATGGCTACACCTTC

V gene: TRBV19
D gene: TRBD1
clone size: NA
J gene: TRBJ1-2
CDR3 protein: CASIRGQGVAYGYTF
CDR3 DNA: TGTGCCAGTATACGGGGACAGGGGGTGGCCTATGGCTACACCTTC

V gene: TRBV15
D gene: NA
clone size: NA
J gene: TRBJ2-2
CDR3 protein: CATSRDRNTGELFF
CDR3 DNA: TGTGCCACCAGCAGAGACCGGAACACCGGGGAGCTGTTTTTT

V gene: TRBV11-3
D gene: TRBD2
clone size: NA
J gene: TRBJ2-2
CDR3 protein: CASSAGGGTGELFF
CDR3 DNA: TGTGCCAGCAGCGCTGGGGGGGGGACCGGGGAGCTGTTTTTT

V gene: TRBV4-1
D gene: TRBD1
clone size: NA
J gene: TRBJ1-2
CDR3 protein: CASSQVPTGGYGYTF
CDR3 DNA: TGCGCCAGCAGCCAAGTACCCACAGGGGGCTATGGCTACACCTTC

V gene: TRBV5-1
D gene: TRBD2
clone size: NA
J gene: TRBJ2-1
CDR3 protein: CASSFQVSGGSYNEQFF
CDR3 DNA: TGCGCCAGCAGCTTCCAAGTGAGCGGGGGCTCCTACAATGAGCAGTTCTTC

V gene: TRBV7-9
D gene: TRBD1
clone size: NA
J gene: TRBJ2-6
CDR3 protein: CASSGDRAVLSGANVLTF
CDR3 DNA: TGTGCCAGCAGCGGTGACAGGGCCGTCCTCTCTGGGGCCAACGTCCTGACTTTC

V gene: TRBV6-1
D gene: NA
clone size: once
J gene: TRBJ1-2
CDR3 protein: CASLSDYLYSSSYTF
CDR3 DNA: TGTGCCAGCCTTTCCGACTACCTCTACAGTAGTAGCTACACCTTC

V gene: TRBV7-2
D gene: NA
clone size: NA
J gene: TRBJ1-4
CDR3 protein: CASSLGRLSEKLFF
CDR3 DNA: TGTGCCAGCAGCTTAGGGCGGCTGAGCGAAAAACTGTTTTTT

V gene: TRBV19
D gene: TRBD2
clone size: NA
J gene: TRBJ2-3
CDR3 protein: CASSEGLAGGADTQYF
CDR3 DNA: TGTGCCAGTAGTGAGGGACTAGCGGGAGGAGCAGATACGCAGTATTTT

V gene: TRBV30
D gene: NA
clone size: NA
J gene: TRBJ1-2
CDR3 protein: CAWSRRAINYGYTF
CDR3 DNA: TGTGCCTGGAGTCGGAGGGCCATAAACTATGGCTACACCTTC

V gene: TRBV11-3
D gene: TRBD1
clone size: NA
J gene: TRBJ2-5
CDR3 protein: CASSLGDRGLETQYF
CDR3 DNA: TGTGCCAGCAGCTTAGGGGACAGGGGGTTGGAGACCCAGTACTTC

V gene: TRBV19
D gene: NA
clone size: once
J gene: TRBJ1-2
CDR3 protein: CASSPQGYGYTF
CDR3 DNA: TGTGCCAGTAGTCCACAGGGTTATGGCTACACCTTC

V gene: TRBV5-1
D gene: TRBD1
clone size: NA
J gene: TRBJ1-1
CDR3 protein: CASSPGQGEAFF
CDR3 DNA: TGCGCCAGCAGCCCCGGACAGGGTGAAGCTTTCTTT

V gene: TRBV11-1
D gene: NA
clone size: NA
J gene: TRBJ1-1
CDR3 protein: CASSSWELLNTEAFF
CDR3 DNA: TGTGCCAGCAGCTCCTGGGAGCTCCTGAACACTGAAGCTTTCTTT

V gene: TRBV5-4
D gene: NA
clone size: once
J gene: TRBJ2-7
CDR3 protein: CASSTSGSYEQYF
CDR3 DNA: TGTGCCAGCAGCACCTCAGGGTCCTACGAGCAGTACTTC

V gene: TRBV5-5
D gene: NA
clone size: NA
J gene: TRBJ1-2
CDR3 protein: CASSLNTQVNYGYTF
CDR3 DNA: TGTGCCAGCAGCTTGAACACTCAGGTTAATTATGGCTACACCTTC

V gene: TRBV6-1
D gene: TRBD2
clone size: NA
J gene: TRBJ2-3
CDR3 protein: CASRGTNTSTDTQYF
CDR3 DNA: TGTGCCAGCAGAGGGACTAACACTAGCACAGATACGCAGTATTTT

V gene: TRBV2
D gene: TRBD1
clone size: NA
J gene: TRBJ1-1
CDR3 protein: CASSRIRTGVDTEAFF
CDR3 DNA: TGTGCCAGCAGCCGGATTCGGACAGGGGTCGACACTGAAGCTTTCTTT

V gene: TRBV11-2
D gene: NA
clone size: NA
J gene: TRBJ2-1
CDR3 protein: CASSLEPRNEQFF
CDR3 DNA: TGTGCCAGCAGCTTAGAACCCAGGAATGAGCAGTTCTTC

V gene: TRBV4-2
D gene: NA
clone size: NA
J gene: TRBJ2-7
CDR3 protein: CASSQDRRGHRPYEQYF
CDR3 DNA: TGTGCCAGCAGCCAAGATCGGCGGGGTCATCGTCCCTACGAGCAGTACTTC

V gene: TRBV19
D gene: TRBD2
clone size: once
J gene: TRBJ2-7
CDR3 protein: CASRKTSGSNEQYF
CDR3 DNA: TGTGCCAGTAGAAAGACTAGCGGGAGTAACGAGCAGTACTTC

V gene: TRBV12-5
D gene: NA
clone size: NA
J gene: TRBJ1-2
CDR3 protein: CASGSYRVLYGYTF
CDR3 DNA: TGTGCTAGTGGTTCGTACAGGGTTCTCTATGGCTACACCTTC

V gene: TRBV2
D gene: TRBD1
clone size: NA
J gene: TRBJ1-1
CDR3 protein: CASKKGAYTEAFF
CDR3 DNA: TGTGCCAGCAAGAAGGGGGCTTACACTGAAGCTTTCTTT

V gene: TRBV5-6
D gene: NA
clone size: NA
J gene: TRBJ1-2
CDR3 protein: CASSLGQWGYTF
CDR3 DNA: TGTGCCAGCAGCTTGGGTCAGTGGGGCTACACCTTC

V gene: TRBV19
D gene: NA
clone size: NA
J gene: TRBJ1-1
CDR3 protein: CASRSHVEGTEAFF
CDR3 DNA: TGTGCCAGTAGGAGCCACGTGGAGGGGACTGAAGCTTTCTTT

V gene: TRBV5-4
D gene: NA
clone size: NA
J gene: TRBJ1-1
CDR3 protein: CASSLDRENTEAFF
CDR3 DNA: TGTGCCAGCAGCTTGGACAGGGAAAACACTGAAGCTTTCTTT

V gene: TRBV5-1
D gene: TRBD1
clone size: NA
J gene: TRBJ2-3
CDR3 protein: CASSIGQGTSTDTQYF
CDR3 DNA: TGCGCCAGCAGCATTGGACAGGGCACTAGCACAGATACGCAGTATTTT

V gene: TRBV25-1
D gene: NA
clone size: NA
J gene: TRBJ2-2
CDR3 protein: CASSEFSFTGELFF
CDR3 DNA: TGTGCCAGCAGTGAATTTAGTTTCACCGGGGAGCTGTTTTTT

V gene: TRBV6-5
D gene: NA
clone size: NA
J gene: TRBJ1-1
CDR3 protein: CASSPLQGRNTEAFF
CDR3 DNA: TGTGCCAGCAGTCCTTTACAGGGCAGGAACACTGAAGCTTTCTTT